This T cell receptor delta chain is from a study of gamma-delta chains in newborns, infants, children. Turning to the study itself: Polyclonal expansion of innate γδ T cells after birth follows microbial exposure.

TCRdb re-identified clones in the reads via CATT. The table records several thousand delta-chain clones, roughly 3.9% of them present only once. This clone was seen only a few times. A read error may explain this, as a much larger clone is one base away. Different DNA sequences within this sample yield the same CDR3. V trimming: 0 bases; J trimming: 1 base; junction bases outside the gene matches: 11. CDR3 length: 19 residues. The germline V gene has CDR1 GEAIGNYY and CDR2 EKD. The sequenced material came from blood. This chain uses TRDV2 with TRDJ1; the match to TRDD3 covers 12 bases. This clonotype was obtained from a child who was a newborn, infant or young child, either healthy, febrile or measles-vaccinated (not recorded which). CDR3 in DNA: TGTGCCTGTGACACCGTGAGAGTACTGGGGGATACACCCACCGATAAACTCATCTTT. It yields the protein CACDTVRVLGDTPTDKLIF.